The T cell receptor (beta chain) under discussion was sequenced for a study of graft-versus-host responses after intestinal transplantation. In its sample, this clone was seen once. With V trimmed by 4 bases and J by 5 bases, 11 bases remained unmatched. This CDR3 comprises 16 residues. Germline V CDR1 and CDR2: SNHLY, FYNNEI. Graft tissue processing released intraepithelial and lamina propria lymphocytes. The assay was immunoSEQ multiplex PCR, and TCRdb's table has in-frame clones only and misses some. This repertoire shows 60,000 to 75,000 clones, 75% to 90% found once; its top ten account for about 1.6%.

This chain uses TRBV2 with TRBJ1-2; 9 bases align to TRBD1. The receptor was derived from a human patient who received an intestinal transplant, so some T cells may come from the graft donor. The sample consisted of ileum tissue, taken approximately 56 weeks after transplant. CDR3 residues: CASSGRDRVSRYGYTF. CDR3 coding DNA: TGTGCCAGCAGTGGCCGGGACAGGGTATCGAGGTATGGCTACACCTTC.